One sample yielded the 11 T cell receptor beta chains listed below, sequenced in a study of shared clonotypes between healthy human individuals. Measured with immunoSEQ multiplex PCR; TCRdb has only the in-frame clones, and not every one. This table has millions of clones, approximately 95% appearing once. Sample: naive CD4+ T cells from PBMCs. Subset noted: CD45RA+ positively selected. Source of these receptors: a man aged 18-30 years in good health. Some clones in this sample may be carry-over from other donors' samples.

This clone came up once. The V call is TRBV28, the J call TRBJ1-5; D gene unclear. The V gene's germline CDR1 is MDHEN and CDR2 SYDVKM. The CDR3 spans 14 residues. Trimming left V 2 bases short and J 6 bases short, with 11 bases between. CDR3 in DNA: TGTGCCAGCAGTTTAGTAGACGGGGTTCAGCCCCAGCATTTT. Residues: CASSLVDGVQPQHF.

The chain is built from TRBV6-1 and TRBJ2-7; the D is unclear. CDR3 length: 11 amino acids. The germline V gene encodes CDR1 MNHNS and CDR2 SASEGT. V lost 0 bases and J 6 bases, leaving 3 bases between the germline ends. The CDR3 DNA is TGTGCCAGCAGTGAAGCTGTCGAGCAGTACTTC. It is translated as CASSEAVEQYF.

The rearrangement joins TRBV28 to TRBJ1-5; D ambiguous. Germline V gene lookup returns CDR1 MDHEN and CDR2 SYDVKM. The CDR3 loop spans 15 amino acids. V gave up 6 bases and J gave up 8 bases, with 20 bases separating them. The CDR3 region is CASRTSGPSSEPQHF. The CDR3 DNA sequence: TGTGCCAGCAGGACTAGCGGGCCGTCAAGTGAGCCCCAGCATTTT.

The V and J genes are TRBV13 and TRBJ1-3; D is undetermined. This CDR3 region has 16 residues. Trimming left V 3 bases short and J 0 bases short, with 12 bases between. The germline CDR1 and CDR2 sequences are PRHDT and FYEKMQ (reference sequence). The CDR3 loop reads CASSLTKGFSGNTIYF. The CDR3 nucleotides are TGTGCCAGCAGCTTGACCAAGGGATTCTCTGGAAACACCATATATTTT.

The V call is TRBV4-1, the J call TRBJ1-1; D remains unclear. Trimming took off 1 base at V and 0 bases at J, with 15 bases between the two ends. In germline, CDR1 is MGHRA, CDR2 YSYEKL. CDR3 length: 17 amino acids. This CDR3 reads CASSQGHLKVMNTEAFF. The CDR3 DNA reads as TGCGCCAGCAGCCAAGGTCACCTGAAGGTGATGAACACTGAAGCTTTCTTT.

This clone was counted once. The gene calls are TRBV6-1 and TRBJ2-7, with a tentative D call TRBD2 (6 bases). This CDR3 has 14 amino acids. CDR1 is MNHNS and CDR2 is SASEGT in the germline V gene. V was trimmed by 9 bases and J by 5 bases, leaving 20 bases between them. CDR3 DNA: TGTGCCAGTCCGGGGGTAGCCGGGGTCAACGAGCAGTACTTC. As protein: CASPGVAGVNEQYF.

V is TRBV7-9 and J is TRBJ2-1; possible D gene TRBD2, 6 bases. This CDR3 has 14 residues. CDR1 is SEHNR, CDR2 FQNEAQ, per germline (reference sequence). V lost 5 bases, J lost 7 bases, and 15 bases lay in between. The CDR3: CASSPGSLRNEQFF. DNA for the CDR3: TGTGCCAGCAGCCCCGGGAGTCTGAGAAATGAGCAGTTCTTC.

This clone was recorded once. The J gene is TRBJ1-4, the V gene TRBV15; the D gene is possibly TRBD1 (6 bases). Trimming removed 1 base from V and 5 bases from J, with 11 bases in between. This CDR3 is built from 15 residues. CDR1 and CDR2 (germline): LNHNV, YYDKDF (reference sequence). CDR3 nucleotides: TGTGCCACCAGCAGAGGAAACAGGGCGAATGAAAAACTGTTTTTT. Its protein product is CATSRGNRANEKLFF.

The chain links TRBV7-9 to TRBJ1-3; tentative D call: TRBD1 (5 bases). The germline gives CDR1 SEHNR, CDR2 FQNEAQ (reference sequence). The V end was cut by 1 base, the J end by 0 bases, with 7 bases between. CDR3 length: 15 residues. CDR3 amino acids: CASSLEGFSGNTIYF. CDR3 nucleotide sequence: TGTGCCAGCAGCTTAGAGGGGTTCTCTGGAAACACCATATATTTT.

A single count supports this clone. The chain employs TRBV7-9 and TRBJ2-2, with 8 bases fitting TRBD2. This CDR3 is built from 16 residues. The J segment lost 4 bases and the V segment lost 5 bases, leaving 9 bases of the junction unmatched. CDR1 SEHNR and CDR2 FQNEAQ come from the germline V gene (reference sequence). The CDR3 nucleotides read TGTGCCAGCAGCCCGAGCGGGAGAGGGGGCACCGGGGAGCTGTTTTTT. Translation: CASSPSGRGGTGELFF.

The chain recombines TRBV27 with TRBJ2-1; 10 nucleotides agree with TRBD1. The trim removed 4 bases at V and 2 bases at J, leaving 5 bases unmatched. Germline V CDR1 and CDR2: MNHEY, SMNVEV (reference sequence). CDR3 length equals 16 residues. The CDR3 protein is CASSSRGQGTYNEQFF. For the CDR3, the DNA is TGTGCCAGCAGTTCCCGGGGACAGGGGACCTACAATGAGCAGTTCTTC.